The entry below gives a single T cell receptor beta chain sequence along with its context. This clonotype was detected only a few times. Its antigen is currently not known. Base qualities are not at hand, and no much larger clone is one base apart. Sequencing instrument: Illumina HiSeq 1500. Starting from the raw public reads, TCRdb applied fastp trimming at Q25, assembled clones with MiXCR and retained in-frame beta chains. Rows matching on CDR3 protein sequence are summarized as one entry with the most common DNA and genes. The table for this sample lists about 140,000 distinct CDR3 sequences; 5.5% to 7% of them were counted only once. Of the sample, about 20% is held by the ten largest clones. This entry belongs to a study of T cell repertoires in cytomegalovirus infection (dated by TCRdb to between 2019 and 2020). Turning to the overall study: Because public TCR beta signatures pointed to carriage of CMV infection together with the matching HLA type, the HLA type of each donor mattered for the analysis.

Measured from the cysteine to the phenylalanine, the CDR3 is 15 residues long. The read is trimmed to its CDR3 DNA, 45 bases read in frame from base 1. V is clipped by 7 bases and J by 3 bases, and the sequence between their germline boundaries is 16 bases long. Reading the germline V gene (reference sequence) gives CDR1 LNHDA and CDR2 SQIVND. General findings and caveats noted by the study authors: In both this cohort and an independent approximately 400-donor cohort, the cumulative frequency of public TCR beta family members distinguished carriers of CMV infection plus the relevant HLA type. In the ex vivo response, HLA-C-restricted CMV-specific TCR beta clonotypes were dominant, and in two of eight donors the single most frequent clonotype came from this HLA-C-restricted group.

Sequenced material: PBMCs. This receptor was identified in a human donor in good health (CMV status not recorded). Some clones in this sample may be carry-over from other donors' samples. In this chain, TRBV19 is recombined with TRBJ1-5; no D gene is confidently identified. The DNA sequence reads TGTGCCAGTATCTTGGCAGGATCTCCCAATCAGCCCCAGCATTTT. This is translated as CASILAGSPNQPQHF.